This record looks at one T cell receptor (beta chain) sequence and its context. Its target is not known. The data are from a study of OX40 agonist ivuxolimab in advanced cancers. Turning to the study itself: Age averaged approximately 60 years (range roughly 23 to 79), and 80% to 90% were male. Therapy given before enrollment (anti-PD-1, anti-PD-L1 or anti-CTLA-4) was allowed, and 40% to 45% had some. Overall study results and limits: Clones of CD4+ and CD8+ blood T cells grew by week 6 at doses of 0.1 to 3.0 mg/kg.

Here immunoSEQ multiplex PCR was the method, and the copy in TCRdb shows in-frame clones only, minus some. The sample yields about 27,000 clones, 65% to 80% seen once. Source: CD4+ or CD8+ T cells sorted from blood, taken in a trial of the OX40 agonist ivuxolimab. This receptor was identified in an adult with an advanced solid tumor such as melanoma, head and neck, liver or kidney cancer.

This chain's CDR3 is CASSLVPSITDTQYF. The DNA for the CDR3 is TGTGCCAGCAGCTTGGTCCCCAGTATCACAGATACGCAGTATTTT. The chain employs TRBV5-4 and TRBJ2-3; D is uncertain. Germline V gene data show CDR1 as SGHNT and CDR2 as YYREEE (reference sequence). The CDR3 is made up of 15 amino acids. The V and J ends lost 0 bases and 2 bases respectively, with 10 bases between them.